This T cell receptor beta chain was recovered during a study of blood T cell repertoires in COVID-19. Study summary: Researchers got acute and convalescent COVID-19 samples from the United States, Italy and Spain. The analysed material was cDNA or gDNA that came from T cells, B-cell-depleted T cells, or PBMCs.

In the study's own analysis: Amplification of reference gene primers was used by the study to estimate nucleated cell counts. This table comes from immunoSEQ multiplex PCR, and its TCRdb copy is limited to in-frame clones, with some not included. V and J calls and clone size are given by that table; D and trimming were obtained from the DNA. The data contain approximately 150,000 clones, roughly 85% of them singletons. Trimming removed 5 bases at V and 7 bases at J, with 14 bases between. The CDR3 has 13 amino acids. Germline V gene data show CDR1 as LNHDA and CDR2 as SQIVND (reference sequence). The TCR sequence derives from a woman older than 75 with acute or convalescent COVID-19. J is TRBJ2-5 and V is TRBV19, with D possibly being TRBD1 (5 bases). The source material was peripheral blood. This chain's CDR3 is CASSPTTVSTQYF. CDR3 coding DNA: TGTGCCAGTAGTCCTACGACAGTTTCGACCCAGTACTTC.